What follows are 16 T cell receptor beta chains derived from one specimen sequenced in a study of tumor and adjacent non-tumor tissue in lung cancer. A modified ARM-PCR protocol with three rounds of nested PCR amplified TCRbeta. TCRdb recomputed calls from the multiplex PCR reads with MiXCR, one row per CDR3 protein. The sample shows about 120,000 distinct CDR3 sequences, roughly 67% of them seen only once. No cell sorting was done before RNA was extracted from the tissue. Source material: lung tumor tissue. Receptors originate from a man aged 30 to 45 with non-small cell lung cancer.

Points on this clonotype: Being one base from a much bigger clone, this may be a read error. This chain connects TRBV20-1 to TRBJ2-3, with D tentatively TRBD2 (6 bases). The V gene lost 0 bases and the J gene lost 7 bases, with 17 bases spanning the gap. This CDR3 comprises 15 residues. The germline V gene has CDR1 DFQATT and CDR2 SNEGSKA (reference sequence). CDR3 DNA sequence: TGCAGTGCTAGAGATGGCGCGGGATTTTCAAATACGCAGTATTTT. It yields the protein CSARDGAGFSNTQYF.

Notes on this clonotype: At one end, the junction sequence differs from germline, possibly due to a read error. The chain employs TRBV20-1 and TRBJ1-2, with 7 bases lining up with TRBD1. The CDR3 contains 14 residues. The germline CDR1 and CDR2 sequences are DFQATT and SNEGSKA (reference sequence). The CDR3 nucleotides are TGCAGTTCTAGAGATAGGGCAGGGGGACATGACTACACCTTC. Its translation is CSSRDRAGGHDYTF.

CDR3 bases: TGTGCCAGCAGCTCGGGGGGACAAAGAGGCCAGCCCCAGCATTTT. Protein sequence: CASSSGGQRGQPQHF. V usage is TRBV5-6 and J usage is TRBJ1-5; D possibly corresponds to TRBD1 (6 bases). This CDR3 has 15 residues. Germline CDR1 and CDR2: SGHDT and YYEEEE. Trimming pared 3 bases from V and 7 bases from J, leaving 17 bases between.

This clonotype came up a few times. The V call is TRBV12-3 or TRBV12-4, the J call TRBJ2-4; TRBD1 matches at 9 bases. V dropped 6 bases and J dropped 8; count of bases not matched to a gene: 8. The CDR3 consists of 14 residues. CDR3 protein: CASSRDRASDIQYF. The CDR3 nucleotides read TGTGCCAGCAGCCGGGACAGGGCGTCCGACATTCAGTACTTC.

This clonotype was picked up one time. A single base separates this from a much larger clone, so it may be a read error. The chain carries TRBV20-1 and TRBJ1-3; D gene unclear. CDR3 length: 14 residues. CDR1 DFQATT and CDR2 SNEGSKA come from the germline V gene (reference sequence). The chain's CDR3 is CSASTLSSGITIYF. The CDR3 coding sequence is TGCAGTGCTAGCACCTTAAGCTCTGGAATCACCATATATTTT.

As for this clonotype: A much larger clone differs by one base, so this may be a read error. The V and J genes are TRBV6-1 and TRBJ1-6; no reliable D call. Germline CDR1 MNHNS, CDR2 SASEGT. This CDR3 region has 15 residues. The CDR3 region is CVSSDFGPKGSPLHF. CDR3 coding DNA: TGTGTCAGCAGTGATTTCGGTCCTAAGGGTTCACCCCTCCACTTT.

The chain is built from TRBV5-1 and TRBJ1-2; D ambiguous. V gave up 4 bases and J gave up 1 base, with 14 bases separating them. Germline V gene data show CDR1 as SGHRS and CDR2 as YFSETQ. The CDR3 runs to 15 residues. The CDR3 bases are TGCGCCAGCAGCCCCACAGTCGTTTATAACTATGGCTACACCTTC. It is translated as CASSPTVVYNYGYTF.

About this clonotype itself: One junction end disagrees with the germline gene, perhaps due to a read error. The chain links TRBV20-1 to TRBJ2-7, with a possible D match to TRBD2 (5 bases). Germline loops: CDR1 DFQATT, CDR2 SNEGSKA (reference sequence). This CDR3 is 14 amino acids long. CDR3 sequence reads: CSARDGEREYEQYF. Here the CDR3 DNA reads TGCAGTGCCAGAGATGGGGAGAGGGAGTACGAGCAGTACTTC.

A note on this clonotype: A clone one base away is much larger, so this may be a read error. J is TRBJ1-6 and V is TRBV4-1; D not resolved. The CDR3 spans 17 residues. V lost 1 base to trimming and J lost 6 bases, with 16 bases between them. Germline lookup yields CDR1 MGHRA and CDR2 YSYEKL. The CDR3 is CASSQVERRIGNSPLHF. The CDR3 DNA sequence: TGCGCCAGCAGCCAAGTGGAAAGGAGGATCGGTAATTCACCCCTCCACTTT.

This chain connects TRBV11-3 to TRBJ2-7; a weak D match, TRBD2 (6 bases). This CDR3 region has 14 residues. CDR1 and CDR2 (germline): SGHNT, YENEEA. The germline V and J ends were trimmed by 2 bases and 7 bases, with 15 bases remaining between them. This CDR3 is CASSLTGVGNEQYF. The CDR3 nucleotides read TGTGCCAGCAGCTTAACGGGAGTCGGAAATGAGCAGTACTTC.

J is TRBJ2-1 and V is TRBV20-1; maybe TRBD2 (6 bases). CDR3 length: 15 residues. Germline V gene lookup returns CDR1 DFQATT and CDR2 SNEGSKA (reference sequence). V gave up 5 bases and J gave up 8 bases, with 22 bases separating them. CDR3 nucleotide sequence: TGCAGTGCTCAATCGGGACTGGCGGAGGACGATGAGCAGTTCTTC. Translating it yields CSAQSGLAEDDEQFF.

As to this clonotype: Mismatch with germline at one junction end may stem from a read error. The chain employs TRBV24-1 and TRBJ1-1, with D maybe TRBD1 (6 bases). CDR3 length: 14 amino acids. The germline V gene encodes CDR1 KGHDR and CDR2 SFDVKD. CDR3 loop: CANSSETGLTEAFF. The CDR3 DNA is TGTGCCAACAGTTCGGAGACAGGCCTCACTGAAGCTTTCTTT.

In this sample, this clonotype turned up once. Germline is not matched at one junction end, which may reflect a read error. The rearrangement joins TRBV12-3 or TRBV12-4 to TRBJ1-1; D unresolved. The CDR3 has 12 residues. CDR3 protein: CTSTLRLGQAFF. The CDR3 DNA reads as TGTACCAGCACTTTACGATTAGGGCAAGCTTTCTTT.

On this clonotype itself: Given a much more abundant clone one base away, this may be a read error. The chain combines TRBV20-1 with TRBJ2-3; D unresolved. V lost 2 bases and J 4 bases, leaving 7 bases between the germline ends. The CDR3 extends over 12 amino acids. Per the germline V gene, CDR1 is DFQATT and CDR2 is SNEGSKA (reference sequence). CDR3 coding DNA: TGCAGTGCTAGAATCGATGCAGATACGCAGTATTTT. This encodes CSARIDADTQYF.

The rearrangement joins TRBV12-3 or TRBV12-4 to TRBJ2-7; D is undetermined. This CDR3 has 13 amino acids. Trimming stripped 6 bases from V and 8 bases from J, with 17 bases between. This chain's CDR3 is CASRLLLGNKQYF. In DNA, the CDR3 is TGTGCCAGCAGACTACTGCTAGGGAACAAGCAGTACTTC.

This clonotype is deemed medium-sized (0.01 to 0.1%). This chain links TRBV11-2 with TRBJ2-3; 8 bases agree with TRBD1. Germline V gene lookup returns CDR1 SGHAT and CDR2 FQNNGV. This CDR3 contains 13 residues. V trimming: 5 bases; J trimming: 5 bases; junction bases outside the gene matches: 3. The CDR3 DNA follows: TGTGCCAGCAGCCGGACAGGGAGAGATACGCAGTATTTT. It codes for CASSRTGRDTQYF.